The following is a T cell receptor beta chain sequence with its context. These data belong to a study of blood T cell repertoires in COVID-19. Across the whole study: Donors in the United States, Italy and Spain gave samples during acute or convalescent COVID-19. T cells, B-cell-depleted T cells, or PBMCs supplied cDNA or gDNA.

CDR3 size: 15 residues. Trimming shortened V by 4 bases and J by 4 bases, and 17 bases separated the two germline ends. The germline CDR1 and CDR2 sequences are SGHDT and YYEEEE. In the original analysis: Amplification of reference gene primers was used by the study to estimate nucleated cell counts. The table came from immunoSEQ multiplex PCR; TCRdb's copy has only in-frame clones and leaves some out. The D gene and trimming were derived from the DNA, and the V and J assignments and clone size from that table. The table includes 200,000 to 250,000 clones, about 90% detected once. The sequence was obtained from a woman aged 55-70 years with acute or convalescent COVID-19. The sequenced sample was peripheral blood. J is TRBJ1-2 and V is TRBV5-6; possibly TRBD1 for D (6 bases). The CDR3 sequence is CASSHDLGGAYGYTF. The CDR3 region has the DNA TGTGCCAGCAGCCATGACCTCGGGGGGGCCTATGGCTACACCTTC.